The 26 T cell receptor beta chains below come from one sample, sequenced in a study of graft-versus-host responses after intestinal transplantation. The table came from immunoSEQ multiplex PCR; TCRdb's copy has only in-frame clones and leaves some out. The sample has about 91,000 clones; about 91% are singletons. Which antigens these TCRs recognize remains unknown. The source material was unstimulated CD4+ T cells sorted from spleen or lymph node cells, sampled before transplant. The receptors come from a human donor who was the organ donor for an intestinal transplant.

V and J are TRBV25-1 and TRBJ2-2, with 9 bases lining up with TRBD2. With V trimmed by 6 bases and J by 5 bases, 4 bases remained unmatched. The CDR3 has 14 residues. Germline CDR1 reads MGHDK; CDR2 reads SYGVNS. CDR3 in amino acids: CASRGLADTGELFF. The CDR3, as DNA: TGTGCCAGCAGGGGACTAGCAGATACCGGGGAGCTGTTTTTT.

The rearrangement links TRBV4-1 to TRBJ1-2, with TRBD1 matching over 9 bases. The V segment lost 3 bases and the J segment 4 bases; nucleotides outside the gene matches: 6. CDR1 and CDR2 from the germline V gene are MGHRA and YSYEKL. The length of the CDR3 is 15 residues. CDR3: CASSQDRDRAYGYTF. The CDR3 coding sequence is TGCGCCAGCAGCCAGGACCGGGACAGGGCCTATGGCTACACCTTC.

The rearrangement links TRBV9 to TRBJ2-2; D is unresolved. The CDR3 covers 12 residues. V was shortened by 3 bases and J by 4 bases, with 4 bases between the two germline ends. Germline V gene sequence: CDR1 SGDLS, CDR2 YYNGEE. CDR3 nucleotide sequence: TGTGCCAGCAGCGCCCTCACCGGGGAGCTGTTTTTT. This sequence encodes CASSALTGELFF.

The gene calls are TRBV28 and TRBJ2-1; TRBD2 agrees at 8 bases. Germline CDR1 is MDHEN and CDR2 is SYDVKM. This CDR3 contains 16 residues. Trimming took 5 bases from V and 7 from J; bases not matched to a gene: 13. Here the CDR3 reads CASSPPVAGTNNEQFF. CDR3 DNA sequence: TGTGCCAGCAGTCCTCCCGTAGCGGGAACAAATAATGAGCAGTTCTTC.

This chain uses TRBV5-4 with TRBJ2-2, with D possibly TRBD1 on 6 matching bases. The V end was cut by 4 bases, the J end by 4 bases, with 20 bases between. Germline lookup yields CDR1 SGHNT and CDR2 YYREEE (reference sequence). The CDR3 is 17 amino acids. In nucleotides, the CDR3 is TGTGCCAGCAGCGCTGGGACAACGCGGCAATCCACCGGGGAGCTGTTTTTT. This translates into CASSAGTTRQSTGELFF.

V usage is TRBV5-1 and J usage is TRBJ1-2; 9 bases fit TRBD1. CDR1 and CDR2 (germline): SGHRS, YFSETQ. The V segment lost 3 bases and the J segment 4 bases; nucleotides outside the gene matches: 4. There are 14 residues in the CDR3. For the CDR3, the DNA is TGCGCCAGCAGCTCTCCGACAGGGGGCTATGGCTACACCTTC. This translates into CASSSPTGGYGYTF.

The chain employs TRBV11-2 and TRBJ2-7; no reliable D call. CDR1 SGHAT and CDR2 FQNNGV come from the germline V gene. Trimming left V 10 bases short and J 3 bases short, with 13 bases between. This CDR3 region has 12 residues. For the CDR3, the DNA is TGTGCCACCGGCCTCACGGGCTACGAGCAGTACTTC. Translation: CATGLTGYEQYF. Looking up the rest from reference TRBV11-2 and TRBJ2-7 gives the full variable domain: EAGVAQSPRYKIIEKRQSVAFWCNPISGHATLYWYQQILGQGPKLLIQFQNNGVVDDSQLPKDRFSAERLKGVDSTLKIQPAKLEDSAVYLCATGLTGYEQYFGPGTRLTVT.

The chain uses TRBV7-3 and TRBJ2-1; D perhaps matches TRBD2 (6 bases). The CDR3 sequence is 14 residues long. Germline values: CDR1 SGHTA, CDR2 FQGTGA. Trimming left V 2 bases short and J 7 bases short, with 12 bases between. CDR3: CASSLVSGANEQFF. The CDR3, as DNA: TGTGCCAGCAGCTTAGTTTCGGGAGCTAATGAGCAGTTCTTC.

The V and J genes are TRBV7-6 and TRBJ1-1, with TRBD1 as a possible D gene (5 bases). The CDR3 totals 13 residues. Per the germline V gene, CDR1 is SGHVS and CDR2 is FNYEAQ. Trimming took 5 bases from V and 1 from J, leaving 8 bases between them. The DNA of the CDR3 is TGTGCCAGCAGCACGACAGAGAACACTGAAGCTTTCTTT. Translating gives CASSTTENTEAFF. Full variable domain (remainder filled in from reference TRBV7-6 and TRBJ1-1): GAGVSQSPRYKVTKRGQDVALRCDPISGHVSLYWYRQALGQGPEFLTYFNYEAQQDKSGLPNDRFSAERPEGSISTLTIQRTEQRDSAMYRCASSTTENTEAFFGQGTRLTVV.

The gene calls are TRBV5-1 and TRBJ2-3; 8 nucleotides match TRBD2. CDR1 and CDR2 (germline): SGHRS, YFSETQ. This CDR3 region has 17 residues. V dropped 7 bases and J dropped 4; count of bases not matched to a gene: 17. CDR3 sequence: CASRTLIRGGRADTQYF. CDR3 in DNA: TGCGCCAGCCGTACTCTAATACGGGGGGGGAGAGCAGATACGCAGTATTTT.

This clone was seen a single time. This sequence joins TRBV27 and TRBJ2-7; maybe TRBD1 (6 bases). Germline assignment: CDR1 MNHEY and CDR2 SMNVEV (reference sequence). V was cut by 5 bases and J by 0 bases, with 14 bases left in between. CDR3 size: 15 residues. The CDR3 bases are TGTGCCAGCAGTCGAAAGGCAGGGGACTCCTACGAGCAGTACTTC. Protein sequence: CASSRKAGDSYEQYF.

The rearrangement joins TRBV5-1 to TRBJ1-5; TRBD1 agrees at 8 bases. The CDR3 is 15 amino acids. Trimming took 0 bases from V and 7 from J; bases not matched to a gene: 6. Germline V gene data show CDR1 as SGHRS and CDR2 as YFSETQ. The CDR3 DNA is TGCGCCAGCAGCTTGGGAACAGGGGGTGGACAGCCCCAGCATTTT. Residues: CASSLGTGGGQPQHF.

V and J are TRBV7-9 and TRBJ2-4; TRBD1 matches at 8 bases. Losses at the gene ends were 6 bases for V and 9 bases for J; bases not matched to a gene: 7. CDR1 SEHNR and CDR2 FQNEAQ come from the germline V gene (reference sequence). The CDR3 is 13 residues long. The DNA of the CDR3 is TGTGCCAGCAGAGCAAATGACAGGGGCATTCAGTACTTC. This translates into CASRANDRGIQYF.

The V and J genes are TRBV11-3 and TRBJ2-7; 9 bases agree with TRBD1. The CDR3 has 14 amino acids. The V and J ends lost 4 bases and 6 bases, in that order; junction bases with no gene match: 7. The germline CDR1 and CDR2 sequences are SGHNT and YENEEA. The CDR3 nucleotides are TGTGCCAGCAGCTCGCAACAGGGGGCGACCGAGCAGTACTTC. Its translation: CASSSQQGATEQYF.

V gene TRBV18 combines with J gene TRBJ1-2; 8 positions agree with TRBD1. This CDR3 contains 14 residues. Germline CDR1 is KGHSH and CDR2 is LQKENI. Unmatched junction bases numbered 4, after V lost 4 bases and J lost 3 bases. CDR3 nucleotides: TGTGCCAGCTCACTCATGACAGGGGACTATGGCTACACCTTC. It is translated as CASSLMTGDYGYTF.

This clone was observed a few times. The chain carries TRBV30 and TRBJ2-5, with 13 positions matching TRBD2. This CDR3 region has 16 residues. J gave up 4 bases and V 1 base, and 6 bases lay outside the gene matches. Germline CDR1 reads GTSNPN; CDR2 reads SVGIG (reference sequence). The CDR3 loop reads CAWSGGTSGILETQYF. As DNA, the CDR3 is TGTGCCTGGAGTGGGGGGACTAGCGGGATTCTAGAGACCCAGTACTTC.

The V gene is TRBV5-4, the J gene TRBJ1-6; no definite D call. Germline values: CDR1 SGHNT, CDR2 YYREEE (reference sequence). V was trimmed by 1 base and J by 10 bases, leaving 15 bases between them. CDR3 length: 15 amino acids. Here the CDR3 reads CASSLNPGVLSPLHF. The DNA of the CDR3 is TGTGCCAGCAGCTTGAACCCCGGGGTTCTGTCACCCCTCCACTTT.

The DNA of the CDR3 is TGTGCCAGCAGCTCTTGGGCCGGGACAGACTACGAGCAGTACTTC. This sequence encodes CASSSWAGTDYEQYF. The rearrangement uses TRBV7-6 and TRBJ2-7, with 7 bases aligning to TRBD1. This CDR3 spans 15 amino acids. Germline CDR1 is SGHVS and CDR2 is FNYEAQ. With 4 bases clipped from V and 3 bases from J, the junction kept 9 bases outside the gene matches. Full variable domain (outside the CDR3, taken from reference TRBV7-6 and TRBJ2-7): GAGVSQSPRYKVTKRGQDVALRCDPISGHVSLYWYRQALGQGPEFLTYFNYEAQQDKSGLPNDRFSAERPEGSISTLTIQRTEQRDSAMYRCASSSWAGTDYEQYFGPGTRLTVT.

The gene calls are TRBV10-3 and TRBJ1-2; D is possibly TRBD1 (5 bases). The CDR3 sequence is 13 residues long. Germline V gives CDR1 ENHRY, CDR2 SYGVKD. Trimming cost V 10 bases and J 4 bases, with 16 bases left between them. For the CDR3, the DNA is TGTGCCAGCGGGGGGGAAGAACCCTATGGCTACACCTTC. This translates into CASGGEEPYGYTF.

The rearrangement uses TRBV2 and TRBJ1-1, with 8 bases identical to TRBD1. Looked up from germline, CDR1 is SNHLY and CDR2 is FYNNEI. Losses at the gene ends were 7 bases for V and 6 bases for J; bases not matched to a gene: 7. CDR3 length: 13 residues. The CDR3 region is CASKAGGVSEAFF. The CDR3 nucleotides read TGTGCCAGCAAAGCAGGGGGCGTATCTGAAGCTTTCTTT.

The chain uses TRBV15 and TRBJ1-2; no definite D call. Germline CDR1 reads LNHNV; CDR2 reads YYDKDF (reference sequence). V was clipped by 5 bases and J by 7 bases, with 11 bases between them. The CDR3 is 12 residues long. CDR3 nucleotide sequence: TGTGCCACCAGCCCCATCGGGGTTGGCTACACCTTC. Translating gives CATSPIGVGYTF.

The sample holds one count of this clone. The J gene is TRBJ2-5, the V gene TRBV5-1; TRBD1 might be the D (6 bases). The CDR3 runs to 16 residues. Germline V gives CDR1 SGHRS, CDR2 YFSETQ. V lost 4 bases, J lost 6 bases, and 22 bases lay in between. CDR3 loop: CASSQRTRTDEQTQYF. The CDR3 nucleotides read TGCGCCAGCAGCCAAAGAACCCGGACAGACGAACAGACCCAGTACTTC.

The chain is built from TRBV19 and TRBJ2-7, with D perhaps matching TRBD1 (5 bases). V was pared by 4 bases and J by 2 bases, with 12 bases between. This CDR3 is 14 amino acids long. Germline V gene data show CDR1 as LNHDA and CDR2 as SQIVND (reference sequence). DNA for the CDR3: TGTGCCAGTAGTAGAGACAGCGTTACCTACGAGCAGTACTTC. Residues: CASSRDSVTYEQYF.

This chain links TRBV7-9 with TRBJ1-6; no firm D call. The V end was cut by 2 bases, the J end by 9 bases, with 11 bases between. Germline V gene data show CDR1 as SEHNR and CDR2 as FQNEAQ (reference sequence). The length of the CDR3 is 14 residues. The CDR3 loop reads CASSLTSYGSPLHF. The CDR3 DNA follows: TGTGCCAGCAGCTTAACGAGTTATGGTTCACCCCTCCACTTT.

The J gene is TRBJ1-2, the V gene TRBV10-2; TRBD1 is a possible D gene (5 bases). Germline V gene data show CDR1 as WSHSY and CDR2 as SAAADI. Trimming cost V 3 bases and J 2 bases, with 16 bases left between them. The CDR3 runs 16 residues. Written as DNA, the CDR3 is TGCGCCAGCAGTGACTCTCGCGGGGCGGTGAACTATGGCTACACCTTC. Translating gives CASSDSRGAVNYGYTF.

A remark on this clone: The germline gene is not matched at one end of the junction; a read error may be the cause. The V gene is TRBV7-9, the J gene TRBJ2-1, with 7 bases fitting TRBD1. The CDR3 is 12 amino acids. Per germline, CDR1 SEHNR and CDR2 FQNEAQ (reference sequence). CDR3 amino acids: CASSSQGRGWIF. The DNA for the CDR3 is TGTGCCAGCAGCTCACAAGGCAGGGGGTGGATCTTC.